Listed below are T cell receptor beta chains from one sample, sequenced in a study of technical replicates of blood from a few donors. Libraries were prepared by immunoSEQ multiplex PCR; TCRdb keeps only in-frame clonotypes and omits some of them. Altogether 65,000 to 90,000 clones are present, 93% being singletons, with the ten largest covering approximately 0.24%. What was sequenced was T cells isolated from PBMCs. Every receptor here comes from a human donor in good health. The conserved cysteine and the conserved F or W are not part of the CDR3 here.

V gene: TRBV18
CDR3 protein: ASSPQGAWTDTQY

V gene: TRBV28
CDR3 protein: ASSLSLLLGGELF

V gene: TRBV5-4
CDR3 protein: ASSAGDREEYGYT

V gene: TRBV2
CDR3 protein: ASSEELLKGQNTEAF

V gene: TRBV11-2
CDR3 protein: ASSPGTVPYNEQF

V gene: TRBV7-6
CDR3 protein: ASSLAQGTGNTIY

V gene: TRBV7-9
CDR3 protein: ASSLARRQGWNEQF

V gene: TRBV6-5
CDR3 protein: ASSDTGFYGELF

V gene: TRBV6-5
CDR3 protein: ASSQGAGANVLT

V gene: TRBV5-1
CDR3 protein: ASSFWQGQGGYT

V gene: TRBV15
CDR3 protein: ATYSGSSYEQY

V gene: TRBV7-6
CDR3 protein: ASSLPGQQETQY

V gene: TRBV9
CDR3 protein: ASSVDNPPGDTQY

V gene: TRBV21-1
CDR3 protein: ASSNRGTAAAYEQY

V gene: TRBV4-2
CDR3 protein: ASSLAGGANEQF

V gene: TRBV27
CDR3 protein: ASSLFPNNNQPQH

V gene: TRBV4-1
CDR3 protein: ASSPRGTGYEQY

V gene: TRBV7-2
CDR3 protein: ASSLIDRGLQETQY

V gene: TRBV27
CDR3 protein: ASSLGWGQTYEQY

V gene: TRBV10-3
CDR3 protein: AISELQGKGSYEQY

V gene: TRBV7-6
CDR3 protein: ASSFGGGEYPPF

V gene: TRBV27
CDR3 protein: ASSLHGGGASNTEAF

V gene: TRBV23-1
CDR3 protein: ASIPKTPAIQFNYGYT

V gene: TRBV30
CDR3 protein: AWSVEDNQPQH

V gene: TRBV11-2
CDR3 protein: ASSLGGGQY

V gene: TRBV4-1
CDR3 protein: ASSQGVPPAEAF

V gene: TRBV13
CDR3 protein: ASSLGGHEQF

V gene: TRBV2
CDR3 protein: ASRDPYGDSTYEQY

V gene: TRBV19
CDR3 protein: ASSIADSGAAEAF

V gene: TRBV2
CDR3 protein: ASSVRGASNQPQH